The next 17 T cell receptor beta chains were all read from a single sample in a study of blood T cell repertoires in COVID-19. Libraries were prepared by immunoSEQ multiplex PCR; TCRdb keeps only in-frame clonotypes and omits some of them. The table includes about 220,000 clones, around 82% detected once. The specimen was peripheral blood. The receptors come from a human donor in a cohort sampled during active COVID-19.

The chain joins TRBV3-1 (or the pseudogene TRBV3-2) to TRBJ2-5, with TRBD2 as a possible D gene (6 bases). The V and J ends lost 0 bases and 1 base respectively, with 9 bases between them. Germline assignment: CDR1 LGHDT and CDR2 YNNKEL (reference sequence). This CDR3 comprises 15 residues. This CDR3 is CASSQEVAVQETQYF. The DNA for the CDR3 is TGTGCCAGCAGCCAAGAGGTAGCGGTCCAAGAGACCCAGTACTTC.

The CDR3 is CASSRIRGTENRNSPLHF. CDR3 DNA: TGTGCCAGCAGCCGTATTAGGGGGACAGAAAATAGAAATTCACCCCTCCACTTT. This chain connects TRBV7-2 to TRBJ1-6; 7 bases fit TRBD1. Germline trimming cut 5 bases from V and 7 bases from J; bases unmatched to any gene: 17. The germline V gene encodes CDR1 SGHTA and CDR2 FQGNSA. The CDR3 runs to 18 residues.

The chain employs TRBV10-3 and TRBJ1-5; tentatively, D is TRBD1 (6 bases). The ends were cut back, 5 bases at V and 0 bases at J, with 11 bases in the middle. The germline gives CDR1 ENHRY, CDR2 SYGVKD. The CDR3 is made up of 15 amino acids. The CDR3 DNA is TGTGCCATCAGTACCGGACAGCATAGCAATCAGCCCCAGCATTTT. Translating gives CAISTGQHSNQPQHF.

This clone appeared once. The chain employs TRBV28 and TRBJ1-1, with 8 bases lining up with TRBD1. CDR3 length: 14 amino acids. The junction had 6 bases not matched to a gene; V was cut back by 7 bases and J by 2 bases. CDR1 and CDR2 (germline): MDHEN, SYDVKM. In DNA form, the CDR3 reads TGTGCCAGCACCTCACAGGGGGGAAACACTGAAGCTTTCTTT. Protein sequence: CASTSQGGNTEAFF.

The chain links TRBV28 to TRBJ1-6, with 8 bases aligning to TRBD1. J lost 6 bases, V lost 7 bases, and 5 bases had no gene match. Germline CDR1 MDHEN, CDR2 SYDVKM. CDR3 length: 14 residues. CDR3 sequence: CASTGGGGNSPLHF. CDR3 nucleotides: TGTGCCAGCACAGGGGGCGGGGGTAATTCACCCCTCCACTTT.

This clone was seen a few times. J is TRBJ1-4 and V is TRBV10-3; no definite D call. The germline V and J ends were trimmed by 9 bases and 4 bases, with 12 bases remaining between them. The CDR3 is 13 residues long. Germline-derived CDR1 and CDR2 are ENHRY and SYGVKD. The CDR3 is CAISEQRNEKLFF. CDR3 coding DNA: TGTGCCATTTCCGAGCAGCGTAATGAAAAACTGTTTTTT.

This clone was found many times. The chain is built from TRBV7-2 and TRBJ1-3; no clear D. Germline V CDR1 and CDR2: SGHTA, FQGNSA. V lost 5 bases to trimming and J lost 0 bases, with 8 bases between them. There are 14 residues in the CDR3. The CDR3 sequence: CASSPASSGNTIYF. The CDR3, as DNA: TGTGCCAGCAGCCCAGCTAGCTCTGGAAACACCATATATTTT.

The genes are TRBV7-3 and TRBJ2-5; TRBD2 matches 11 bases. This CDR3 region has 15 residues. Losses at the gene ends were 5 bases for V and 5 bases for J; bases not matched to a gene: 7. Germline V CDR1 and CDR2: SGHTA, FQGTGA. The CDR3 loop reads CASSQTSGGGETQYF. Written as DNA, the CDR3 is TGTGCCAGCAGCCAAACTAGCGGGGGCGGGGAGACCCAGTACTTC.

The V and J genes are TRBV28 and TRBJ1-2, with D unresolved. CDR1 and CDR2 from the germline V gene are MDHEN and SYDVKM. CDR3 length equals 13 residues. Trimming took off 10 bases at V and 2 bases at J, with 14 bases between the two ends. The CDR3 loop reads CATYSGGNYGYTF. The CDR3 DNA reads as TGTGCCACCTACTCAGGAGGAAACTATGGCTACACCTTC.

The J gene is TRBJ2-1, the V gene TRBV2; TRBD2 is a possible D gene (6 bases). Trimming pared 5 bases from V and 7 bases from J, leaving 15 bases between. This CDR3 spans 14 amino acids. CDR1 SNHLY and CDR2 FYNNEI come from the germline V gene. CDR3 in DNA: TGTGCCAGCAGTCCGACTAGAGGGGCTAATGAGCAGTTCTTC. Residues: CASSPTRGANEQFF.

This chain links TRBV7-2 with TRBJ2-7; D possibly corresponds to TRBD1 (6 bases). Germline-derived CDR1 and CDR2 are SGHTA and FQGNSA. The CDR3 contains 15 residues. The V and J ends lost 5 bases and 4 bases respectively, with 18 bases between them. The CDR3 nucleotides read TGTGCCAGCAGCCCCCAGCAGGGGTTGATGTACGAGCAGTACTTC. This gives the protein CASSPQQGLMYEQYF.

V is TRBV23-1 and J is TRBJ2-5, with 10 bases lining up with TRBD2. TRBV23-1 is an ORF, and what it does is uncertain. V lost 0 bases and J lost 5; bases outside the gene matches: 9. The CDR3 sequence is 17 residues long. In DNA form, the CDR3 reads TGCGCCAGCAGTCAATCTCCTAGCGGGAGAATGATGGAGACCCAGTACTTC. This sequence encodes CASSQSPSGRMMETQYF.

The rearrangement links TRBV6-2 or TRBV6-3 to TRBJ2-7, with D perhaps TRBD2 (6 bases). Trimming stripped 3 bases from V and 11 bases from J, with 14 bases between. In germline, CDR1 is MNHEY, CDR2 SVGEGT. This CDR3 spans 12 amino acids. CDR3: CASSYFRGRKYF. The CDR3 nucleotides are TGTGCCAGCAGTTATTTTCGTGGGAGGAAGTACTTC.

Here the CDR3 DNA reads TGTGCCAGTAGTATTCCCGGGACACCAAAAGCTTTCTTT. Its protein is CASSIPGTPKAFF. This sequence joins TRBV19 and TRBJ1-1, with D perhaps matching TRBD1 (6 bases). CDR3 length: 13 amino acids. Germline V gene lookup returns CDR1 LNHDA and CDR2 SQIVND (reference sequence). Trimming shortened V by 3 bases and J by 9 bases, and 14 bases separated the two germline ends.

V gene TRBV7-2 combines with J gene TRBJ2-2; the D gene is possibly TRBD1 (6 bases). Trimming took off 2 bases at V and 1 base at J, with 8 bases between the two ends. The CDR3 loop spans 15 amino acids. The germline V gene has CDR1 SGHTA and CDR2 FQGNSA. The CDR3 reads CASSLLTGNTGELFF. The CDR3, as DNA: TGTGCCAGCAGCTTATTGACAGGGAACACCGGGGAGCTGTTTTTT.

The chain links TRBV19 to TRBJ2-7; D is unresolved. Germline V CDR1 and CDR2: LNHDA, SQIVND (reference sequence). This CDR3 is 14 amino acids long. Trimming cost V 0 bases and J 4 bases, with 10 bases left between them. The CDR3 bases are TGTGCCAGTAGTATAGATCGAGCGACTTACGAGCAGTACTTC. Protein product: CASSIDRATYEQYF.

This clone was seen once. The chain links TRBV28 to TRBJ2-7; 13 bases align to TRBD2. Looked up from germline, CDR1 is MDHEN and CDR2 is SYDVKM. V dropped 10 bases and J dropped 4; count of bases not matched to a gene: 7. The CDR3 spans 14 residues. This CDR3 reads CATVLAGGPYEQYF. The CDR3 nucleotides are TGTGCCACCGTACTAGCGGGAGGGCCTTACGAGCAGTACTTC.